This TCR beta chain was sequenced during a study of post-analysis software for immune sequencing data. Study-wide context: Disease trajectories encompassed relapsing-remitting, secondary progressive and progressive-relapsing multiple sclerosis. Regarding the study as a whole: With TRBV5-6, TRBV5-1 and TRBV20-1 included, about five TRBV segments were more frequent in patients than in controls.

CDR3 length: 17 residues. CDR1 and CDR2 (germline): SGHVS, FQNEAQ. TCR beta cDNA libraries had unique molecular identifiers. MiXCR, applied by TCRdb to the PCR reads, yields one record per CDR3 protein. The sample has 800,000 to 950,000 distinct CDR3 sequences; about 50% are singletons. A few counts support this clonotype. As yet, its antigen is unknown. The V gene is TRBV7-8, the J gene TRBJ2-4; TRBD2 aligns across 8 bases. The DNA matches TRBJ2-7 better at its end, which makes the J call doubtful. The receptor comes from a girl under 18 with multiple sclerosis. The sequenced sample consisted of blood. This CDR3 reads CASSHPGAGGVVYEQYF. CDR3 bases: TGTGCCAGCAGCCACCCAGGTGCGGGAGGAGTCGTATACGAGCAGTACTTC.